Sequencing of this T cell receptor beta chain was carried out in a study of blood T cell repertoires in COVID-19. Study context: COVID-19 samples collected from the United States, Italy and Spain covered acute and convalescent phases.

V trimming: 6 bases; J trimming: 3 bases; junction bases outside the gene matches: 6. This CDR3 is built from 13 residues. Germline values: CDR1 SQVTM, CDR2 ANQGSEA. This clone was picked up a small number of times. The protocol was immunoSEQ multiplex PCR, while the TCRdb copy is restricted to in-frame clones and leaves out a portion. The table records 200,000 to 250,000 clones, around 82% of them present only once. The sequence derives from a woman aged 70-85 years with acute or convalescent COVID-19. The chain couples TRBV29-1 to TRBJ1-2; 8 positions match TRBD1. Input material: peripheral blood. The CDR3 is CSVADRVDYGYTF. The CDR3 nucleotides read TGCAGCGTCGCGGACAGGGTTGACTATGGCTACACCTTC.